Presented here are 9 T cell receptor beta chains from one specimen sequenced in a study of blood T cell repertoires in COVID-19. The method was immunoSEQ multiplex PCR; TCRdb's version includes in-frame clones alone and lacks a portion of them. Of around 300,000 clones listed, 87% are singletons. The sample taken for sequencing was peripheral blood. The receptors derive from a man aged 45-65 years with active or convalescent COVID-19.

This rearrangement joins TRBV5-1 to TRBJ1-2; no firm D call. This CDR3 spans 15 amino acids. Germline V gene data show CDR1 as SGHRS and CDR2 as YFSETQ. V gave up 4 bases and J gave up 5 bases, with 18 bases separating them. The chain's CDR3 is CASSPGRGNIYGYTF. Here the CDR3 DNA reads TGCGCCAGCAGCCCCGGGCGAGGGAATATTTATGGCTACACCTTC.

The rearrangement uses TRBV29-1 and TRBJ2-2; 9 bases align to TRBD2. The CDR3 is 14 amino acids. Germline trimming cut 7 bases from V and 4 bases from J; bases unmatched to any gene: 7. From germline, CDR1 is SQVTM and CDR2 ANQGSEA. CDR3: CSGLAGAGTGELFF. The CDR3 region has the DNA TGCAGCGGATTAGCGGGAGCGGGCACCGGGGAGCTGTTTTTT.

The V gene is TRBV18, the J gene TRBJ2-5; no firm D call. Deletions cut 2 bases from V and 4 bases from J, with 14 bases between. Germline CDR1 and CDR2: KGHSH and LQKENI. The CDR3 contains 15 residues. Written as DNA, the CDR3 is TGTGCCAGCTCACCAAGAGACGGGTACGGAGAGACCCAGTACTTC. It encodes CASSPRDGYGETQYF.

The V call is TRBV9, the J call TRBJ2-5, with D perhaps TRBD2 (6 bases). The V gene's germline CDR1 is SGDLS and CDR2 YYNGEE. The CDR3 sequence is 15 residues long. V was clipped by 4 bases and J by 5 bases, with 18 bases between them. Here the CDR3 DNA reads TGTGCCAGCAGCCCTTCCCCGGGAGAACCGGAGACCCAGTACTTC. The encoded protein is CASSPSPGEPETQYF. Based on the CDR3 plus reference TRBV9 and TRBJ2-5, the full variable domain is DSGVTQTPKHLITATGQRVTLRCSPRSGDLSVYWYQQSLDQGLQFLIQYYNGEERAKGNILERFSAQQFPDLHSELNLSSLELGDSALYFCASSPSPGEPETQYFGPGTRLLVL.

CDR3 DNA: TGTGCCACCGAGGGGGGGCAGGGCTACACCTTC. This codes for CATEGGQGYTF. The V call is TRBV28, the J call TRBJ1-2, with D perhaps TRBD1 (6 bases). V was shortened by 10 bases and J by 8 bases, with 14 bases between the two germline ends. This CDR3 region has 11 residues. Germline CDR1 MDHEN, CDR2 SYDVKM.

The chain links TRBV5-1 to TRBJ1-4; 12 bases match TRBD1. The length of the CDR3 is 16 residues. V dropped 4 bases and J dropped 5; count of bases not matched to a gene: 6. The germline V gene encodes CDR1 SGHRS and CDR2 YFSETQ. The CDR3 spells CASSRDRGRGNEKLFF. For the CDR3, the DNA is TGCGCCAGCAGCCGGGACAGGGGGCGGGGAAATGAAAAACTGTTTTTT.

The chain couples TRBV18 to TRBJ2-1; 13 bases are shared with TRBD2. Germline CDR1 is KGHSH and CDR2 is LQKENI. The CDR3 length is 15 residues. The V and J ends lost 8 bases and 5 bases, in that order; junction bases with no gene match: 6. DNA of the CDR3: TGTGCCAGCACGGGACTAGCGGGACTGGACAATGAGCAGTTCTTC. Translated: CASTGLAGLDNEQFF.

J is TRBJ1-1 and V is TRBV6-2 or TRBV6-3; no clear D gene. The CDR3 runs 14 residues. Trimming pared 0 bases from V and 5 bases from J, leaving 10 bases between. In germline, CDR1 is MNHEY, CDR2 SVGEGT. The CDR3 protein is CASSYSRSGTEAFF. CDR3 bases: TGTGCCAGCAGTTACTCCAGGTCGGGGACTGAAGCTTTCTTT.

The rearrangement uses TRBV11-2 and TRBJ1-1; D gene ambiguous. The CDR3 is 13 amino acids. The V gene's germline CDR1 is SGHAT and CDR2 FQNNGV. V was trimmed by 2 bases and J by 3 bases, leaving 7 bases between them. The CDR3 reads CASSLMADTEAFF. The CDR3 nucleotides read TGTGCCAGCAGCTTAATGGCGGACACTGAAGCTTTCTTT.